This TCR beta chain derives from a study of blood T cells in healthy people across ages (dated by TCRdb to about 2015). Regarding the research as a whole: In model experiments, template switching captured roughly one uniquely barcoded TCR beta cDNA molecule for every two T cells. Using deep sequencing normalized with unique cDNA molecular identifiers, the study measured how TCR beta repertoire diversity changes with age. The donors were divided into four age groups: young (average 16 years), middle-aged (approximately 39), aged (around 59) and long-lived (roughly 82). Donors of different ages were randomly distributed across sequencing lanes to avoid experimental bias. Using the same blood draw, the study looked at two additional independent replicas of 1 million unique cDNA reads for two donors, one aged 18 to 30 and the other aged 80 or older. Study-wide findings and limitations: Observed TCR beta diversity per million T cells fell roughly linearly with age, and a significant reduction was already apparent by age around 40. Total diversity estimates from one million sequenced T cells were considered lower bounds and underestimates. Since profiling was done on bulk unsorted PBMCs, naive and antigen-experienced compartments could not be conclusively compared. Compared with the aged group, the long-lived group had more naive CD4+ T cells, fewer expanded clones and increased TCR diversity, suggesting age selection. Donor CMV infection status was unknown, potentially confounding age-related changes in expanded clonotypes. Observed TCR beta diversity correlated strongly with the percentage of naive T cells measured by flow cytometry.

This clonotype has more than one count but fewer than ten. The specificity of this receptor is unknown. Nothing much larger sits one base from this clone, and base qualities are not available. Systemically healthy Caucasian individuals from Russia, approximately 39 in total and aged roughly 6 to 95 years, were included as donors. Each donor gave ten milliliters of peripheral blood, drawn into EDTA-treated Vacutainer tubes. PBMCs were isolated by Ficoll-Paque density-gradient centrifugation, with at least 7 million obtained per sample. Trizol reagent was used to extract total RNA from the PBMCs, yielding at least 6 micrograms per sample. Naive CD45RAhigh/CD27high T cell percentages were measured by flow cytometry on a PBMC aliquot from every donor. Library preparation used 5' RACE. The reads were generated on an Illumina HiSeq 2500. A second PCR of roughly 6 to 11 cycles was performed with a sample-barcoded 5' primer and a J-beta primer mix. A unique molecular identifier was introduced onto each TCR beta cDNA molecule by a template-switch 5' adaptor carrying 12 random nucleotides. At least 2.5 million CDR3-containing paired-end reads were obtained from each sample. First-strand cDNA synthesis was performed from all RNA using the Mint cDNA synthesis kit, with priming by a TRBC-specific oligonucleotide. After uracil-DNA glycosylase treatment, a first 18-cycle PCR used universal primers M1SS and BC2_uni_R on all cDNA. For the original study's pipeline: Normalization of each sample was performed by random selection of 1 million high-quality reads, each carrying a distinct molecular identifier. Instead of being binned into consensus sequences, reads that shared molecular identifiers were thrown out. CDR3 identification, clonotype clustering and error correction used MiTCR with a Q25 quality threshold and the strictest error-elimination algorithm. A nonparametric unseen species model using Euler transformation provided a lower-bound estimate of total TCR beta diversity. Clones were called with MiXCR by TCRdb after fastp trimmed the public reads at Q25, and only in-frame beta chains were retained. Identical CDR3 protein sequences are pooled into one entry, listed with their most common genes and DNA. TCRdb's processing, not the authors', yielded these V and J calls. This sample gives around 1,100,000 distinct CDR3 sequences in total; 35% to 45% of them show up just once. The biggest ten clones account for around 13% of the sample.

From the cysteine through the phenylalanine, the CDR3 covers 16 amino acids. Just CDR3 DNA is preserved here, 48 bases in frame from base 1. From the germline V gene, CDR1 is SGHRS and CDR2 is YFSETQ. The TCR originated in a man aged 18 to 29 in good health. Sample: blood. The rearrangement joined TRBV5-1 to TRBJ2-4, with 8 middle bases fitting TRBD2. Near its end, the DNA agrees better with TRBJ2-5, so the J call may be wrong. The CDR3 sequence is CASSSSPGLGEETQYF. The nucleotides are TGCGCCAGCAGCTCTTCTCCGGGACTAGGGGAAGAGACCCAGTACTTC.